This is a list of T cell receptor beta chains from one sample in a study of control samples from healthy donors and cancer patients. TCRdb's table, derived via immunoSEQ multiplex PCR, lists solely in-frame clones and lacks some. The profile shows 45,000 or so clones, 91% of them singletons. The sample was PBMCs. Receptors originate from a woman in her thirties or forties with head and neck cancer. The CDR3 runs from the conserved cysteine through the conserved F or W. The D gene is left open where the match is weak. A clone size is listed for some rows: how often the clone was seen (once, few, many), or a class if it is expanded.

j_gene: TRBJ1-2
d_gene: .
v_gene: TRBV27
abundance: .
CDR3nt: TGTGCCAGCAGTCTAAACTCCGGACAGACGTACACCTTC
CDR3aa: CASSLNSGQTYTF

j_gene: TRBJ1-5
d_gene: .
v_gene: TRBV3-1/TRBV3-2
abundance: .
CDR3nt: TGTGCCAGCAGCCAAGGTCCGGGTCAGGGGTATAGCAATCAGCCCCAGCATTTT
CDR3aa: CASSQGPGQGYSNQPQHF

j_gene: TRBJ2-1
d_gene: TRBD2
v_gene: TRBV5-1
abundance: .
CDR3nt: TGCGCCAGCAGCCCCGGGACTAGCGGGAGTGGTGAGCAGTTCTTC
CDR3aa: CASSPGTSGSGEQFF

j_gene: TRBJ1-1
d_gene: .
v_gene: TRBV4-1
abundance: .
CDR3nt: TGCGCCAGCAGCCCCGGGCGTCCGGTTCGAGGCACTGAAGCTTTCTTT
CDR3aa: CASSPGRPVRGTEAFF

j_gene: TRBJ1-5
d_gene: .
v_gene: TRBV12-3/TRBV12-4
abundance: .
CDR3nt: TGTGCCAGCTCCACAGGGACCTATCAGCCCCAGCATTTT
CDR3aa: CASSTGTYQPQHF

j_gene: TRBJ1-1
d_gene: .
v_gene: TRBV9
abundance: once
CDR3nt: TGTGCCAGCAGCGCCTGGGTGTGGGGGGCGAACACTGAAGCTTTCTTT
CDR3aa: CASSAWVWGANTEAFF

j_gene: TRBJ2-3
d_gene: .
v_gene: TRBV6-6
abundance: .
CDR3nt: TGTGCCAGCACGTCGACAGGGACTAGCACAGATACGCAGTATTTT
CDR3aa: CASTSTGTSTDTQYF

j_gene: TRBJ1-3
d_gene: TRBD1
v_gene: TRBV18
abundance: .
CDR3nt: TGTGCCAGCTCACCAAGCAAGGGGGCCTCTGGAAACACCATATATTTT
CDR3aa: CASSPSKGASGNTIYF

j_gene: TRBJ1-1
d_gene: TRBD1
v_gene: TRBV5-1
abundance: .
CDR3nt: TGCGCCAGCAGCTTGGGACTGGGACAGGGGGCGATTGCTTTCTTT
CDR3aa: CASSLGLGQGAIAFF

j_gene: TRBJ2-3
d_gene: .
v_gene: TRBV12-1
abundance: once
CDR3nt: TGTGCCAGCAGCTTTACCATGGGGGCGGGAGGAACAGATACGCAGTATTTT
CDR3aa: CASSFTMGAGGTDTQYF

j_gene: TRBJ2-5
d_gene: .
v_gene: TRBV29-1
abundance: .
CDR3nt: TGCAGCGTTGAGGGGGCGGAACGAGAGACCCAGTACTTC
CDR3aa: CSVEGAERETQYF

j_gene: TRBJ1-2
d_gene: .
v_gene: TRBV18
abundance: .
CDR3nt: TGTGCCAGCTCACCCTATGTAGAGGACTATGGCTACACCTTC
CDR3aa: CASSPYVEDYGYTF

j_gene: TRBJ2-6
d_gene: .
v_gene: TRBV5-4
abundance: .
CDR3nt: TGTGCCAGCAGCTTAGATATCTCTGGGGCCAACGTCCTGACTTTC
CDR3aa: CASSLDISGANVLTF

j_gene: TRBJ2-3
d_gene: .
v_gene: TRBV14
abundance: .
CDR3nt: TGTGCCAGCAGCAGGTGGGGGTCTAGCACAGATACGCAGTATTTT
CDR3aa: CASSRWGSSTDTQYF

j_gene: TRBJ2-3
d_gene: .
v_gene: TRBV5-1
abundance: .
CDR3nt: TGCGCCAGCAGCTTGTACAGGGGCACAGATACGCAGTATTTT
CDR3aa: CASSLYRGTDTQYF

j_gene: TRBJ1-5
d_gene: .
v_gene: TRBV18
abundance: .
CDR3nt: TGTGCCAGCTCACCAGAGCCGCGGGGGTACCCCCAGCATTTT
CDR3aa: CASSPEPRGYPQHF

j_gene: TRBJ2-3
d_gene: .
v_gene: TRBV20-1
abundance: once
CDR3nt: TGCAGTGCTAGAGTTCGACAGGAGCAGTATTTT
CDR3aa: CSARVRQEQYF

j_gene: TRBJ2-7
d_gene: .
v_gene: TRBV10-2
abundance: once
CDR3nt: TGCGCCAGCAGTGGGGTACAGCCCTACGAGCAGTACTTC
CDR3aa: CASSGVQPYEQYF

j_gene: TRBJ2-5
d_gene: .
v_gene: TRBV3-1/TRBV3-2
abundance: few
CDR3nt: TGTGCCAGCAGCCAAGAGATGGGAGAGGAGACCCAGTACTTC
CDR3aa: CASSQEMGEETQYF

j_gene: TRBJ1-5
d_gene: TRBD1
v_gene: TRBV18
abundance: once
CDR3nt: TGTGCCAGCTCACCGGACAGGGTCAAGCAGCCCCAGCATTTT
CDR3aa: CASSPDRVKQPQHF

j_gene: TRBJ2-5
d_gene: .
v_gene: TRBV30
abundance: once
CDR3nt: TGTGCCTGCCAAGAAAACCAAGAGACCCAGTACTTC
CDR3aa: CACQENQETQYF

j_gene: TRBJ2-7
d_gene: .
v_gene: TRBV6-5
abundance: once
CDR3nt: TGTGCCAGCAGCCTTGGACAGTACGAGCAGTACTTC
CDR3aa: CASSLGQYEQYF

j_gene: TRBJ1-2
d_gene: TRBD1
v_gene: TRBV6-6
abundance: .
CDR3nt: TGTGCCAGCAGCCGTGACAGGGGGGTGGATGGCTACACCTTC
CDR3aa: CASSRDRGVDGYTF

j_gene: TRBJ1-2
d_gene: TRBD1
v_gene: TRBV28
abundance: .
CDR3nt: TGTGCCAGCAGCTGGGACAGGGAAGGCTATGGCTACACCTTC
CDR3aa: CASSWDREGYGYTF

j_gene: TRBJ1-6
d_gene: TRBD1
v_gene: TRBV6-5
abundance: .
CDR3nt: TGTGCCACTCGAGGGGGCGCGAATAATTCACCCCTCCACTTT
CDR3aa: CATRGGANNSPLHF

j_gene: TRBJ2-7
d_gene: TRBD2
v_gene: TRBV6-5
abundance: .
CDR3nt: TGTGCCAGCAGTTACTCGGCTAGCGGGTCCTACGAGCAGTACTTC
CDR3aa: CASSYSASGSYEQYF

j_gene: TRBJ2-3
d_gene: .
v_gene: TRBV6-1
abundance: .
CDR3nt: TGTGCCAGCAGTGAAGCTGCGGGGCTCGGCACAGATACGCAGTATTTT
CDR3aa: CASSEAAGLGTDTQYF

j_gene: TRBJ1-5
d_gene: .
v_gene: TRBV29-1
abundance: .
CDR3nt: TGCAGCGTCGGGTCGCACAATCAGCCCCAGCATTTT
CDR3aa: CSVGSHNQPQHF

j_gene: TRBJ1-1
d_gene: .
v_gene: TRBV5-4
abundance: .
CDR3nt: TGTGCCAGCAGCGTTGACCCACGCGGCACTGAAGCTTTCTTT
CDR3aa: CASSVDPRGTEAFF

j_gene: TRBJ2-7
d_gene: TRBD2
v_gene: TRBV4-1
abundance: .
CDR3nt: TGCGCCAGCAGCCACGCCCTAAAGGAGCGGGGGGCCCCCTACGAGCAGTACTTC
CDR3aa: CASSHALKERGAPYEQYF

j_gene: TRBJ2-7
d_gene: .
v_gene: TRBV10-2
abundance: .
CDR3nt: TGCGCCAGCAGTGTTACGGGAGAGGGTGGGGACGAGCAGTACTTC
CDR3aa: CASSVTGEGGDEQYF

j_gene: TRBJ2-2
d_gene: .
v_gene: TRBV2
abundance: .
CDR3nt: TGTGCCAGCAGTTCTCTACGGGGTTCCGGGGAGCTGTTTTTT
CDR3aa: CASSSLRGSGELFF

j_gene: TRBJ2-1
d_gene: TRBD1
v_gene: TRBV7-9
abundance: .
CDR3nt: TGTGCCAGCAGCGCCGGGACAGGGTCCAATGAGCAGTTCTTC
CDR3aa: CASSAGTGSNEQFF

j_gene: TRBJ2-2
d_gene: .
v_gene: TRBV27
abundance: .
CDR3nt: TGTGCCAGCAGGGTCTTCGATGGGGCCGGGGAGCTGTTTTTT
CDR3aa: CASRVFDGAGELFF

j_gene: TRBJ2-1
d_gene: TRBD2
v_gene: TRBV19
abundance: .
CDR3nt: TGTGCCAGTAGTAGACTAGCGGGGGACAATGAGCAGTTCTTC
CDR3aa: CASSRLAGDNEQFF

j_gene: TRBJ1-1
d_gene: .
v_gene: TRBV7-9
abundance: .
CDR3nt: TGTGCCAGCAGCTTAGAAGGGCGGCGTACTGAAGCTTTCTTT
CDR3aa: CASSLEGRRTEAFF

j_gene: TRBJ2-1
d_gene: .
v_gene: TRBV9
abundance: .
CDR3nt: TGTGCCAGCAGCGTAGAGGGGCAGGTTCTTGATGAGCAGTTCTTC
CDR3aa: CASSVEGQVLDEQFF

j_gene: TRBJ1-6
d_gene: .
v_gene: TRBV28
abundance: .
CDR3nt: TGTGCCAGCAGTCCAATTCATTACAGGGTGCGGGAGAATTCACCCCTCCACTTT
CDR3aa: CASSPIHYRVRENSPLHF

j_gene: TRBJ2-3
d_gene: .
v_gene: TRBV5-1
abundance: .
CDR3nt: TGCGCCAGCAGCTTGGGGGTTAGCGGACTCACAGATACGCAGTATTTT
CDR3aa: CASSLGVSGLTDTQYF

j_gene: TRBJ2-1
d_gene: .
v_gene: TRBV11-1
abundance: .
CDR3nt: TGTGCCAGCAGCTTAGATGGTCGGGGCCACAATGAGCAGTTCTTC
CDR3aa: CASSLDGRGHNEQFF

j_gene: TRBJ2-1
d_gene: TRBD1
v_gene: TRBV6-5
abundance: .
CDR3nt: TGTGCCAGCATAAGCCGGGACAGGCTGAGGGATGAGCAGTTCTTC
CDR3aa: CASISRDRLRDEQFF

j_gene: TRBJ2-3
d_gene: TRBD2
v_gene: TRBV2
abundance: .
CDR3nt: TGTGCCACAGCGGGGATACTTAGCACAGATACGCAGTATTTT
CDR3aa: CATAGILSTDTQYF

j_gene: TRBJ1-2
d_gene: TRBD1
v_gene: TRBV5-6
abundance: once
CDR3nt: TGTGCCAGCAGCAATACAGGGGGCGCGAATGGCTACACCTTC
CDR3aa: CASSNTGGANGYTF

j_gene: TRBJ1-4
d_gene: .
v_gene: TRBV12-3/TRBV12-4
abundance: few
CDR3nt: TGTGCCAGCAGCCCACAGGGCGGAGAAAAACTGTTTTTT
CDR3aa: CASSPQGGEKLFF

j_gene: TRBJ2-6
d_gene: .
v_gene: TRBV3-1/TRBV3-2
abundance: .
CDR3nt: TGTGCCAGCAGCCAAGAGGGAGGGGCCAACGTCCTGACTTTC
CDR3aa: CASSQEGGANVLTF

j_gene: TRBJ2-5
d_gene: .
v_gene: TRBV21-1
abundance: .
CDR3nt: TGTGCCAGCAGCAAAGTGGTCACCAATCAAGAGACCCAGTACTTC
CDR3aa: CASSKVVTNQETQYF

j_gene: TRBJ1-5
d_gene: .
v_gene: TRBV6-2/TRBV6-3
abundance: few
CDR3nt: TGTGCCAGCAGCCCTACGACAAGGGCAGCCTATAGCAATCAGCCCCAGCATTTT
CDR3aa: CASSPTTRAAYSNQPQHF